The clone carrying this T cell receptor beta chain has a handful of counts. Its specificity is not known. This record belongs to a study of T-cell memory formation after mild COVID-19. Study outcomes and limitations: Researchers found some responding clones in pre-infection memory, a sign that cross-reactive memory joined.

TCR alpha and TCR beta cDNA libraries carrying sample barcodes and UMIs came from 5'RACE with constant-segment primers. From the 5' RACE reads, TCRdb called clonotypes with MiXCR, one entry per CDR3 protein. The sample holds around 500,000 distinct CDR3 sequences, 18% seen once. Trimming took 2 bases from V and 2 from J, leaving 6 bases between them. CDR3 length: 13 amino acids. From germline, CDR1 is SNHLY and CDR2 FYNNEI. This chain connects TRBV2 to TRBJ1-2; D is ambiguous. This TCR was recovered from an adult woman who had mild COVID-19 (a few samples of this study predate the infection). Cell type and time point are not known. Sequencing was performed on PBMCs or a T cell subset sorted from them (not recorded which). For the CDR3, the DNA is TGTGCCAGCAGTGAATTAGGGAACTATGGCTACACCTTC. The encoded protein is CASSELGNYGYTF.